This T cell receptor beta chain was sequenced for a study of cytomegalovirus exposure and HLA in healthy donors. Study-wide context: There were just under 400 genotyped donors. Of these, about 86% fell in the genetic ancestry cluster associated with self-reported Caucasian donors. Study results and limitations: Cytomegalovirus association was listed for around 170 TCR beta chains.

In the case of this clone: Antigen unknown.

The PCR used 60 Vbeta and 13 Jbeta primers. Source study methods: The count from a later analysis was roughly 80 million unique TCR beta chains, approximately 9.9 million of them shared. Libraries were prepared by immunoSEQ multiplex PCR; TCRdb keeps only in-frame clonotypes and omits some of them. The DNA was the basis for D and trimming; V, J and clone size are from that table. The sample holds 90,000 to 120,000 clones, around 60% seen once. This CDR3 comprises 13 residues. Germline CDR1 reads LGHNT; CDR2 reads FRNRAP. V gave up 6 bases and J gave up 4 bases; unmatched junction bases: 5. This TCR came from a man younger than 45 in good health and CMV-seropositive. The chain carries TRBV12-5 and TRBJ2-5; TRBD1 matches 7 bases. The sequencing input was PBMCs. In nucleotides, the CDR3 is TGTGCTAGTGGCCTAACAGGGGTAGAGACCCAGTACTTC. Encoded protein: CASGLTGVETQYF. The whole variable domain, remainder taken from reference TRBV12-5 and TRBJ2-5, is DARVTQTPRHKVTEMGQEVTMRCQPILGHNTVFWYRQTMMQGLELLAYFRNRAPLDDSGMPKDRFSAEMPDATLATLKIQPSEPRDSAVYFCASGLTGVETQYFGPGTRLLVL.